Following are 16 T cell receptor beta chains from one sample sequenced in a study of beta chain features in type 1 diabetes. TCRB transcripts that were expressed got sequenced, as all of the isolated RNA had been reverse transcribed. Produced via immunoSEQ multiplex PCR; TCRdb's table is partial and in-frame only. The table includes 240,000 or so clones, 25% to 30% detected once. The sample comprised central memory CD4+ T cells from blood. The receptors were sampled from a man between 25 and 39 years old in good health.

This clone was counted a few times. The V and J genes are TRBV30 and TRBJ2-7; 8 bases align to TRBD1. The ends lost 3 bases at V and 2 bases at J; junction bases unmatched: 6. The CDR3 is 14 amino acids. Germline-derived CDR1 and CDR2 are GTSNPN and SVGIG (reference sequence). This CDR3 is CAWRGDRSPYEQYF. The CDR3, as DNA: TGTGCCTGGAGGGGGGACAGGTCCCCCTACGAGCAGTACTTC.

This chain uses TRBV15 with TRBJ2-5; 10 bases agree with TRBD2. The CDR3 runs 19 residues. The V gene's germline CDR1 is LNHNV and CDR2 YYDKDF (reference sequence). The V gene end was trimmed by 1 base and the J gene end by 9 bases; junction bases not matched to a gene: 20. CDR3 region: CATSRGWLAGEEKPWAQYF. CDR3 sequence (DNA): TGTGCCACCAGCAGAGGTTGGCTAGCGGGAGAGGAAAAGCCTTGGGCCCAGTACTTC.

This sequence joins TRBV25-1 and TRBJ2-7, with TRBD2 as a possible D gene (6 bases). This CDR3 is built from 13 residues. In germline, CDR1 is MGHDK, CDR2 SYGVNS. The V end was cut by 4 bases, the J end by 3 bases, with 10 bases between. CDR3 loop: CASSVTGVYEQYF. For the CDR3, the DNA is TGTGCCAGCAGTGTAACGGGAGTCTACGAGCAGTACTTC.

The chain recombines TRBV28 with TRBJ2-7; tentative D call: TRBD2 (6 bases). The CDR3 totals 13 residues. Deletions cut 6 bases from V and 4 bases from J, with 13 bases between. CDR1 and CDR2 from the germline V gene are MDHEN and SYDVKM. The CDR3 nucleotides are TGTGCCAGCAGCCTTGGACGGGGGTACGAGCAGTACTTC. Encoded protein: CASSLGRGYEQYF.

This clone was observed a few times. The chain combines TRBV29-1 with TRBJ2-1, with 9 nucleotides matching TRBD2. The germline V gene has CDR1 SQVTM and CDR2 ANQGSEA. This CDR3 has 17 residues. V lost 3 bases, J lost 1 base, and 10 bases stayed unmatched. CDR3 DNA sequence: TGCAGCGTTGATGGAGGTAGCGGGAGTTGGTCCTACAATGAGCAGTTCTTC. Its protein product is CSVDGGSGSWSYNEQFF.

V usage is TRBV6-1 and J usage is TRBJ2-7, with D uncertain. CDR1 MNHNS and CDR2 SASEGT come from the germline V gene. V gave up 5 bases and J gave up 2 bases, with 7 bases separating them. This CDR3 is 12 amino acids long. The DNA for the CDR3 is TGTGCCAGCAGTCCTCTCCCCTACGAGCAGTACTTC. Its translation: CASSPLPYEQYF.

A few counts support this clone. The chain links TRBV30 to TRBJ2-2; 9 bases agree with TRBD1. V dropped 1 base and J dropped 2; count of bases not matched to a gene: 8. CDR3 length: 17 amino acids. Germline V gene lookup returns CDR1 GTSNPN and CDR2 SVGIG (reference sequence). The CDR3 sequence: CAWSGGTGRINTGELFF. Written as DNA, the CDR3 is TGTGCCTGGAGTGGTGGGACAGGGCGGATCAACACCGGGGAGCTGTTTTTT.

This chain connects TRBV20-1 to TRBJ2-5; unclear D gene. Per the germline V gene, CDR1 is DFQATT and CDR2 is SNEGSKA (reference sequence). Trimming stripped 3 bases from V and 4 bases from J, with 3 bases between. This CDR3 contains 10 residues. The CDR3 DNA sequence: TGCAGTGCTAGTATAGAGACCCAGTACTTC. This codes for CSASIETQYF.

This clone came up a few times. The J gene is TRBJ2-3, the V gene TRBV18; tentatively, D is TRBD2 (7 bases). Trimming removed 6 bases from V and 4 bases from J, with 20 bases in between. From germline, CDR1 is KGHSH and CDR2 LQKENI. The CDR3 totals 16 residues. CDR3 residues: CASSRSGGGGPDTQYF. The CDR3 DNA sequence: TGTGCCAGCTCTCGAAGTGGGGGCGGGGGCCCAGATACGCAGTATTTT.

Only a few counts were recorded for this clone. This chain connects TRBV28 to TRBJ2-1; D call uncertain. The V and J ends lost 7 bases and 5 bases respectively, with 15 bases between them. The CDR3 loop spans 14 amino acids. CDR1 MDHEN and CDR2 SYDVKM come from the germline V gene. This CDR3 reads CASTTPTAHNEQFF. The CDR3 coding sequence is TGTGCCAGCACTACACCGACGGCCCACAATGAGCAGTTCTTC.

The chain couples TRBV4-2 to TRBJ2-1, with a possible D match to TRBD1 (6 bases). From germline, CDR1 is LGHNA and CDR2 YNFKEQ. The CDR3 sequence is 17 residues long. V was pared by 0 bases and J by 6 bases, with 18 bases between. CDR3 bases: TGTGCCAGCAGCCAAGAGGGGGCTTGGGTACAGGGCAATGAGCAGTTCTTC. Its protein product is CASSQEGAWVQGNEQFF.

This clone has ten or more counts. The chain joins TRBV18 to TRBJ2-7; D not resolved. Germline assignment: CDR1 KGHSH and CDR2 LQKENI. The CDR3 length is 13 residues. V was shortened by 0 bases and J by 4 bases, with 7 bases between the two germline ends. CDR3 loop: CASSPPVGYEQYF. Written as DNA, the CDR3 is TGTGCCAGCTCACCACCAGTGGGATACGAGCAGTACTTC.

This clone occurred a few times. The chain uses TRBV29-1 and TRBJ2-4; the D is unclear. Germline CDR1 reads SQVTM; CDR2 reads ANQGSEA. CDR3 length equals 17 residues. Deletions cut 7 bases from V and 0 bases from J, with 22 bases between. CDR3 bases: TGCAGCGCCGGAGACCGGTGGATCTTTCTAGCCAAAAACATTCAGTACTTC. It is translated as CSAGDRWIFLAKNIQYF.

This clone has only a few counts. V is TRBV7-2 and J is TRBJ2-6; 9 nucleotides match TRBD2. V trimming: 0 bases; J trimming: 4 bases; junction bases outside the gene matches: 10. Per the germline V gene, CDR1 is SGHTA and CDR2 is FQGNSA. CDR3 length equals 19 residues. The CDR3 sequence: CASSLAASGIARGANVLTF. CDR3 bases: TGTGCCAGCAGCTTAGCGGCTAGCGGGATAGCTCGCGGGGCCAACGTCCTGACTTTC.

The chain is built from TRBV7-2 and TRBJ2-7; 7 bases agree with TRBD1. From germline, CDR1 is SGHTA and CDR2 FQGNSA. Germline trimming cut 0 bases from V and 3 bases from J; bases unmatched to any gene: 2. The CDR3 is made up of 14 amino acids. The CDR3 region has the DNA TGTGCCAGCAGCTTAGCCGGGACAGTCTACGAGCAGTACTTC. It codes for CASSLAGTVYEQYF. Filled out from reference TRBV7-2 and TRBJ2-7, the complete variable domain reads GAGVSQSPSNKVTEKGKDVELRCDPISGHTALYWYRQSLGQGLEFLIYFQGNSAPDKSGLPSDRFSAERTGGSVSTLTIQRTQQEDSAVYLCASSLAGTVYEQYFGPGTRLTVT.

The V gene is TRBV6-5, the J gene TRBJ2-7, with D unresolved. Trimming left V 0 bases short and J 2 bases short, with 14 bases between. Germline CDR1 reads MNHEY; CDR2 reads SVGAGI. The length of the CDR3 is 16 residues. In DNA form, the CDR3 reads TGTGCCAGCAGTTACTCGGCCCCGGCCAACCCCTACGAGCAGTACTTC. It encodes CASSYSAPANPYEQYF.